These 25 T cell receptor beta chains came from one sample sequenced in a study of blood T cell repertoires in COVID-19. Repertoires were generated with immunoSEQ multiplex PCR, while TCRdb's copy carries only in-frame clones and drops some. The sample records about 100,000 clones, about 86% being singletons. Specimen: peripheral blood. The source is a human donor in a cohort sampled during active COVID-19.

V usage is TRBV5-4 and J usage is TRBJ2-3; 7 bases fit TRBD1. Germline V gene data show CDR1 as SGHNT and CDR2 as YYREEE (reference sequence). V lost 1 base, J lost 4 bases, and 6 bases stayed unmatched. This CDR3 has 15 residues. The CDR3 loop is CASSLFNRGADTQYF. The DNA of the CDR3 is TGTGCCAGCAGCTTGTTTAACAGGGGAGCAGATACGCAGTATTTT.

The rearrangement joins TRBV27 to TRBJ2-5, with TRBD1 matching 12 bases. V lost 4 bases to trimming and J lost 4 bases; unmatched junction nucleotides: 10. The germline CDR1 and CDR2 sequences are MNHEY and SMNVEV (reference sequence). CDR3 size: 17 residues. The CDR3 sequence is CASSSPGQGAEGETQYF. The CDR3 DNA follows: TGTGCCAGCAGTTCGCCGGGACAGGGGGCTGAGGGAGAGACCCAGTACTTC.

CDR3 in amino acids: CASSEYPTGDRETQYF. The DNA for the CDR3 is TGTGCCAGCAGTGAGTACCCCACAGGGGATCGAGAGACCCAGTACTTC. The chain has TRBV6-1 and TRBJ2-5, with 7 bases matching TRBD1. Trimming cost V 3 bases and J 4 bases; bases outside gene matches: 11. This CDR3 spans 16 amino acids. CDR1 and CDR2 (germline): MNHNS, SASEGT.

The gene calls are TRBV15 and TRBJ2-5; 9 nucleotides match TRBD1. CDR1 and CDR2 from the germline V gene are LNHNV and YYDKDF (reference sequence). This CDR3 comprises 14 residues. The trim removed 5 bases at V and 3 bases at J, leaving 4 bases unmatched. DNA for the CDR3: TGTGCCACCAGCCAAACAGGGGGCAAAGAGACCCAGTACTTC. Translating gives CATSQTGGKETQYF.

This chain joins TRBV6-5 and TRBJ2-7, with D maybe TRBD2 (6 bases). This CDR3 is built from 14 residues. V lost 6 bases to trimming and J lost 5 bases, with 17 bases between them. Germline V lookup: CDR1 MNHEY, CDR2 SVGAGI. The chain's CDR3 is CASSLLGGVHEQYF. CDR3 nucleotide sequence: TGTGCCAGCAGCTTACTGGGGGGAGTCCACGAGCAGTACTTC.

The J gene is TRBJ1-3, the V gene TRBV2; a possible D gene is TRBD1 (5 bases). From germline, CDR1 is SNHLY and CDR2 FYNNEI. Trimming took off 3 bases at V and 1 base at J, with 13 bases between the two ends. The CDR3 totals 16 residues. CDR3 nucleotides: TGTGCCAGCAGTGATGGGCAGGGTCAGTCTGGAAACACCATATATTTT. This encodes CASSDGQGQSGNTIYF.

This chain uses TRBV18 with TRBJ2-5, with D possibly being TRBD1 (5 bases). CDR1 is KGHSH, CDR2 LQKENI, per germline. V shed 4 bases and J shed 5 bases, with 11 bases lying between them. The CDR3 is 13 residues long. Written as DNA, the CDR3 is TGTGCCAGCTCACTCACAGGTCGCGAGACCCAGTACTTC. This translates into CASSLTGRETQYF. Full variable domain (rest looked up from reference TRBV18 and TRBJ2-5): NAGVMQNPRHLVRRRGQEARLRCSPMKGHSHVYWYRQLPEEGLKFMVYLQKENIIDESGMPKERFSAEFPKEGPSILRIQQVVRGDSAAYFCASSLTGRETQYFGPGTRLLVL.

V and J are TRBV5-1 and TRBJ2-2; TRBD1 is a possible D gene (6 bases). CDR3 length equals 14 residues. CDR1 and CDR2 (germline): SGHRS, YFSETQ. Trimming pared 3 bases from V and 1 base from J, leaving 7 bases between. CDR3 nucleotides: TGCGCCAGCAGCTCACAGGGGAACACCGGGGAGCTGTTTTTT. The encoded protein is CASSSQGNTGELFF.

The rearrangement uses TRBV5-1 and TRBJ2-6; tentatively, D is TRBD2 (5 bases). V lost 7 bases and J 1 base, leaving 12 bases between the germline ends. This CDR3 has 15 amino acids. The germline V gene encodes CDR1 SGHRS and CDR2 YFSETQ. CDR3 coding DNA: TGCGCCAGCCGCCCACCGGGATCTGGGGCCAACGTCCTGACTTTC. Protein product: CASRPPGSGANVLTF.

The genes are TRBV6-6 and TRBJ2-7; 7 bases are shared with TRBD1. The V and J ends lost 0 bases and 5 bases, in that order; junction bases with no gene match: 7. This CDR3 is 15 amino acids long. Germline CDR1 MNHNY, CDR2 SVGAGI (reference sequence). Here the CDR3 DNA reads TGTGCCAGCAGTTACTCGATTTCAGGGGGAAACGAGCAGTACTTC. Its translation: CASSYSISGGNEQYF.

The count of this clone is one. The chain recombines TRBV5-1 with TRBJ2-4; D unresolved. Germline loops: CDR1 SGHRS, CDR2 YFSETQ. Trimming left V 4 bases short and J 9 bases short, with 14 bases between. The length of the CDR3 is 13 residues. In DNA form, the CDR3 reads TGCGCCAGCAGCCCGGCAGGCGCCGGCATTCAGTACTTC. Translated: CASSPAGAGIQYF.

The chain combines TRBV27 with TRBJ2-2; 9 bases line up with TRBD1. CDR3 length equals 15 residues. Germline-derived CDR1 and CDR2 are MNHEY and SMNVEV (reference sequence). The trim removed 8 bases at V and 5 bases at J, leaving 9 bases unmatched. The CDR3 DNA reads TGTGCCAGCCGAACACAGGGGGCGCGGACCGGGGAGCTGTTTTTT. Amino acid sequence: CASRTQGARTGELFF.

This sequence joins TRBV28 and TRBJ2-2; TRBD2 aligns across 9 bases. V was clipped by 5 bases and J by 5 bases; unmatched bases: 12. Germline-derived CDR1 and CDR2 are MDHEN and SYDVKM. The CDR3 runs 17 residues. In DNA form, the CDR3 reads TGTGCCAGCAGTCTTACCCCGACGACTAGCGGTACCGGGGAGCTGTTTTTT. Its protein product is CASSLTPTTSGTGELFF. Full variable domain (remainder filled in from reference TRBV28 and TRBJ2-2): DVKVTQSSRYLVKRTGEKVFLECVQDMDHENMFWYRQDPGLGLRLIYFSYDVKMKEKGDIPEGYSVSREKKERFSLILESASTNQTSMYLCASSLTPTTSGTGELFFGEGSRLTVL.

The rearrangement joins TRBV7-9 to TRBJ2-1; D is perhaps TRBD2 (6 bases). Deletions cut 0 bases from V and 13 bases from J, with 16 bases between. Per the germline V gene, CDR1 is SEHNR and CDR2 is FQNEAQ (reference sequence). There are 14 residues in the CDR3. The CDR3 spells CASSLADGPGRQFF. DNA of the CDR3: TGTGCCAGCAGCTTAGCGGACGGTCCCGGGAGACAGTTCTTC.

This chain uses TRBV7-8 with TRBJ2-7; D might be TRBD1 (5 bases). Germline CDR1 is SGHVS and CDR2 is FQNEAQ. Trimming cost V 5 bases and J 2 bases, with 13 bases left between them. The CDR3 loop spans 14 amino acids. The CDR3 bases are TGTGCCAGCAGCCCATCAGGGTCCGCCTACGAGCAGTACTTC. It encodes CASSPSGSAYEQYF.

This chain links TRBV28 with TRBJ2-1, with 7 bases fitting TRBD2. Looked up from germline, CDR1 is MDHEN and CDR2 is SYDVKM. This CDR3 region has 15 residues. Trimming took 2 bases from V and 7 from J; bases not matched to a gene: 8. The CDR3 reads CASSLGGLGVNEQFF. The CDR3, as DNA: TGTGCCAGCAGTTTAGGTGGACTAGGAGTAAATGAGCAGTTCTTC.

V is TRBV15 and J is TRBJ2-7; no clear D gene. Germline V CDR1 and CDR2: LNHNV, YYDKDF (reference sequence). CDR3 length equals 13 residues. V was cut by 1 base and J by 5 bases, with 9 bases left in between. The CDR3 nucleotides read TGTGCCACCAGCAGAGCTAACAGCAACGAGCAGTACTTC. This gives the protein CATSRANSNEQYF. Combining the CDR3 with reference TRBV15 and TRBJ2-7 gives the whole variable domain DAMVIQNPRYQVTQFGKPVTLSCSQTLNHNVMYWYQQKSSQAPKLLFHYYDKDFNNEADTPDNFQSRRPNTSFCFLDIRSPGLGDTAMYLCATSRANSNEQYFGPGTRLTVT.

The chain recombines TRBV7-9 with TRBJ1-2, with TRBD1 matching 10 bases. CDR3 length equals 15 residues. The V gene's germline CDR1 is SEHNR and CDR2 FQNEAQ (reference sequence). The trim removed 2 bases at V and 8 bases at J, leaving 8 bases unmatched. The CDR3 DNA is TGTGCCAGCAGCTTACCGAGACAGGGGGCGGTAGGCTACACCTTC. Amino acids: CASSLPRQGAVGYTF.

The chain combines TRBV13 with TRBJ2-5; possible D gene TRBD1, 7 bases. Germline CDR1 reads PRHDT; CDR2 reads FYEKMQ (reference sequence). Trimming shortened V by 4 bases and J by 0 bases, and 9 bases separated the two germline ends. The CDR3 has 14 amino acids. DNA for the CDR3: TGTGCCAGCAGCTCCAGGGGGGACCAAGAGACCCAGTACTTC. It specifies CASSSRGDQETQYF.

This chain connects TRBV4-3 to TRBJ2-7; TRBD2 aligns across 8 bases. Trimming cost V 0 bases and J 5 bases; bases outside gene matches: 6. This CDR3 comprises 15 residues. Germline CDR1 LGHNA, CDR2 YSLEER. The DNA for the CDR3 is TGCGCCAGCAGCCAAGAGGGACTAGGAAGGGACGAGCAGTACTTC. Amino acid sequence: CASSQEGLGRDEQYF.

This clone has just one count. The chain carries TRBV30 and TRBJ2-7; a weak D match, TRBD2 (6 bases). Germline V CDR1 and CDR2: GTSNPN, SVGIG (reference sequence). There are 13 residues in the CDR3. Trimming removed 0 bases at V and 6 bases at J, with 12 bases between. Here the CDR3 reads CAWSVLGGGEQYF. DNA of the CDR3: TGTGCCTGGAGTGTTTTGGGGGGTGGCGAGCAGTACTTC.

This clone was seen a single time. The chain joins TRBV19 to TRBJ1-5; 7 bases are shared with TRBD1. CDR1 LNHDA and CDR2 SQIVND come from the germline V gene (reference sequence). The CDR3 runs 17 residues. V shed 0 bases, J shed 0 bases, and the junction held 5 bases outside the gene matches. The CDR3 DNA follows: TGTGCCAGTAGTATAGATAACAGGGGTAATAGCAATCAGCCCCAGCATTTT. Translating it yields CASSIDNRGNSNQPQHF.

Worth noting for this clone: Sequence at one end of the junction differs from germline and may be a read error. The chain is built from TRBV7-7 and TRBJ2-5, with TRBD2 as a possible D gene (7 bases). The germline V gene has CDR1 SSHAT and CDR2 FNYEAQ (reference sequence). CDR3 length: 14 residues. The CDR3 here is CASSLLGGAETQYF. For the CDR3, the DNA is TGTGCTAGCAGTCTCCTAGGGGGGGCAGAGACCCAGTACTTC. Variable domain in full (rest from reference TRBV7-7 and TRBJ2-5): GAGVSQSPRYKVTKRGQDVTLRCDPISSHATLYWYQQALGQGPEFLTYFNYEAQPDKSGLPSDRFSAERPEGSISTLTIQRTEQRDSAMYRCASSLLGGAETQYFGPGTRLLVL.

The chain carries TRBV30 and TRBJ1-5, with 9 bases identical to TRBD1. From germline, CDR1 is GTSNPN and CDR2 SVGIG (reference sequence). The length of the CDR3 is 15 residues. The V gene end was trimmed by 1 base and the J gene end by 5 bases; junction bases not matched to a gene: 6. CDR3 protein: CAWSGRQGDHQPQHF. CDR3 DNA: TGTGCCTGGAGTGGAAGACAGGGGGACCATCAGCCCCAGCATTTT.

The chain is built from TRBV24-1 and TRBJ2-1; 10 bases are a match to TRBD1. The CDR3 has 15 amino acids. V lost 3 bases, J lost 7 bases, and 5 bases stayed unmatched. Per germline, CDR1 KGHDR and CDR2 SFDVKD. This chain's CDR3 is CATSDPRTGGNEQFF. In nucleotides, the CDR3 is TGTGCCACCAGTGATCCCCGGACAGGGGGGAATGAGCAGTTCTTC.